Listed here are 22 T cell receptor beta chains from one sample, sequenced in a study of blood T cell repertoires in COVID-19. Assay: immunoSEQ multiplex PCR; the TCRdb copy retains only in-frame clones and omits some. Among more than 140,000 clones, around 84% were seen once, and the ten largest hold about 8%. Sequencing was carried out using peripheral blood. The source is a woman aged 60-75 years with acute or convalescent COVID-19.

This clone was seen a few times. The CDR3: CAWSAPLAGGTGELFF. As DNA, the CDR3 is TGTGCCTGGAGTGCCCCACTAGCGGGGGGGACCGGGGAGCTGTTTTTT. V gene TRBV30 combines with J gene TRBJ2-2, with TRBD2 identical over 13 bases. The CDR3 extends over 16 amino acids. Germline CDR1 and CDR2: GTSNPN and SVGIG (reference sequence). The J segment lost 5 bases and the V segment lost 1 base, leaving 4 bases of the junction unmatched.

Written as DNA, the CDR3 is TGTGCCAGCAGCTTCCGTAGCGGGGGGGCTGGGGATACGCAGTATTTT. It yields the protein CASSFRSGGAGDTQYF. This rearrangement joins TRBV11-3 to TRBJ2-3, with TRBD2 matching over 11 bases. J lost 6 bases, V lost 3 bases, and 8 bases had no gene match. The germline CDR1 and CDR2 sequences are SGHNT and YENEEA. This CDR3 comprises 16 residues.

The CDR3 nucleotides read TGTGCCAGCAGTTTATCGAGGGGGACCCCTGGAAACACCATATATTTT. Translated: CASSLSRGTPGNTIYF. The chain is built from TRBV27 and TRBJ1-3; TRBD1 is a possible D gene (6 bases). The CDR3 is 16 residues long. The ends were cut back, 0 bases at V and 2 bases at J, with 11 bases in the middle. Germline V gives CDR1 MNHEY, CDR2 SMNVEV (reference sequence).

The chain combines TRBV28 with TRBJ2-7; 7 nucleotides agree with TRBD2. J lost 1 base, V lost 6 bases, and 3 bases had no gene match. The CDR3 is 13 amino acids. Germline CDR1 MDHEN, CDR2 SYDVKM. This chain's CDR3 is CASSPGGSYEQYF. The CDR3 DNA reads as TGTGCCAGCAGCCCGGGGGGATCCTACGAGCAGTACTTC.

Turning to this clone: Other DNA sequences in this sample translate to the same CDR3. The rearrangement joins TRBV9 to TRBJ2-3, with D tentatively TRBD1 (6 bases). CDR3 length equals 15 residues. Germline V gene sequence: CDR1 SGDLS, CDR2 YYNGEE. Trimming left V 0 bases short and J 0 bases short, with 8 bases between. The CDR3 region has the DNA TGTGCCAGCAGCGTAGTAGGACAGAGCACAGATACGCAGTATTTT. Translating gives CASSVVGQSTDTQYF.

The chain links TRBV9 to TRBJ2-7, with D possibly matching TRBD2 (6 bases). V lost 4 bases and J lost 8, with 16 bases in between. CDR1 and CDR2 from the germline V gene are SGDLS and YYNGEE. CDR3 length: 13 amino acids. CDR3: CASSPEGTSQQYF. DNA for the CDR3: TGTGCCAGCAGCCCCGAGGGGACTTCCCAGCAGTACTTC.

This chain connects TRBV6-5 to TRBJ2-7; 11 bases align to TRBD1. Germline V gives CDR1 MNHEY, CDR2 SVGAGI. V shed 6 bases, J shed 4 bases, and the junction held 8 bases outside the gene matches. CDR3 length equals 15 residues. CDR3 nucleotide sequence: TGTGCCAGCAGGGCCGGGACAGGGGGTCAATACGAGCAGTACTTC. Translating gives CASRAGTGGQYEQYF.

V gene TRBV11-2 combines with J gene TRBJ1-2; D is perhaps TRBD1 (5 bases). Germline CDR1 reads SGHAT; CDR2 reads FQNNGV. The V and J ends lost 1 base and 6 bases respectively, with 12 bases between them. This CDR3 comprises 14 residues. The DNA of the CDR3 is TGTGCCAGCAGCTTAGTAATTCGGGGGAATGGCTACACCTTC. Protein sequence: CASSLVIRGNGYTF.

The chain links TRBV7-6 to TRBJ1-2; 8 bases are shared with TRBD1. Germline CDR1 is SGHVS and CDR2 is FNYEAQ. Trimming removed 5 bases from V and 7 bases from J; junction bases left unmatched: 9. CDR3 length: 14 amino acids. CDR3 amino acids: CASSPAGGAGGYTF. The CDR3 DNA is TGTGCCAGCAGCCCCGCAGGGGGCGCGGGTGGCTACACCTTC.

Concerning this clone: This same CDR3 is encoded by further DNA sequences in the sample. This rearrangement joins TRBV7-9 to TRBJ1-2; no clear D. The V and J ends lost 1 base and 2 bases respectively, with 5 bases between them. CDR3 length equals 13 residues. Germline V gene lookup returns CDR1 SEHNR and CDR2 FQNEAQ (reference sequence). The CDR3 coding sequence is TGTGCCAGCAGCTTAGGCGGAAACTATGGCTACACCTTC. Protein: CASSLGGNYGYTF.

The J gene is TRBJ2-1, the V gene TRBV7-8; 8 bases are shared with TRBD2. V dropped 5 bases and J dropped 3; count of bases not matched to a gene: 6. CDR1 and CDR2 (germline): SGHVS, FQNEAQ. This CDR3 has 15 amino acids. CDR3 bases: TGTGCCAGCAGCACATTTAGCGGGATCTACAATGAGCAGTTCTTC. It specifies CASSTFSGIYNEQFF.

The CDR3 sequence is CASSPDSATGELFF. The CDR3 DNA reads as TGTGCCAGCAGCCCAGACAGCGCCACCGGGGAGCTGTTTTTT. V is TRBV3-1 (or the pseudogene TRBV3-2) and J is TRBJ2-2; D may be TRBD1 (5 bases). V was pared by 4 bases and J by 4 bases, with 10 bases between. The germline V gene encodes CDR1 LGHDT and CDR2 YNNKEL (reference sequence). The length of the CDR3 is 14 residues.

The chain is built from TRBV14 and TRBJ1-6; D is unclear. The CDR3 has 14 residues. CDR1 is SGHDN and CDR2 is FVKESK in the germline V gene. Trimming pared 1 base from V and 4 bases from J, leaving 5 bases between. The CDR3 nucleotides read TGTGCCAGCAGCCAAGGGCAGTATAATTCACCCCTCCACTTT. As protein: CASSQGQYNSPLHF.

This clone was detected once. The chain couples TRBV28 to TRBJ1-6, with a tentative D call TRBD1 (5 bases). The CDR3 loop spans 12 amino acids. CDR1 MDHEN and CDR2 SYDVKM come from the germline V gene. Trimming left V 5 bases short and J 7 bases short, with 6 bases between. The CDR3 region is CASSGGNSPLHF. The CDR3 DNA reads TGTGCCAGCAGTGGGGGGAATTCACCCCTCCACTTT.

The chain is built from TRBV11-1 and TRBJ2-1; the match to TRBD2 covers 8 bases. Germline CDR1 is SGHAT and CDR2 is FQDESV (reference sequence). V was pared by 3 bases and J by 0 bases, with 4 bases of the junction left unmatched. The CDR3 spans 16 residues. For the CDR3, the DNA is TGTGCCAGCAGCTTCGGCGGGGGGAGCTCCTACAATGAGCAGTTCTTC. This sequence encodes CASSFGGGSSYNEQFF.

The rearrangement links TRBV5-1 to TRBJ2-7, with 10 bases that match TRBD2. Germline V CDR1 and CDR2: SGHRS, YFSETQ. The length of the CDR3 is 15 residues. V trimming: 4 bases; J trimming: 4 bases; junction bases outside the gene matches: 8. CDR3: CASSPTGTSEYEQYF. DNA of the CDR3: TGCGCCAGCAGCCCCACCGGGACTAGCGAATACGAGCAGTACTTC.

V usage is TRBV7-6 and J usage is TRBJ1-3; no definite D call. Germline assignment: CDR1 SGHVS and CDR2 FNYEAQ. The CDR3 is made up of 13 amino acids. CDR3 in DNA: TGTGCGGGCGGGGTGAACTCTGGAAACACCATATATTTT. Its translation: CAGGVNSGNTIYF. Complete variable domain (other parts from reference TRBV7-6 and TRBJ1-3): GAGVSQSPRYKVTKRGQDVALRCDPISGHVSLYWYRQALGQGPEFLTYFNYEAQQDKSGLPNDRFSAERPEGSISTLTIQRTEQRDSAMYRCAGGVNSGNTIYFGEGSWLTVV.

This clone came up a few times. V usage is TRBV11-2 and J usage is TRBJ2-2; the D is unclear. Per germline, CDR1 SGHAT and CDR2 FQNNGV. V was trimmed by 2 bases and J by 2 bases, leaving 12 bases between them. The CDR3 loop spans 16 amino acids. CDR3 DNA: TGTGCCAGCAGCTTAAACAGCCCCGGTAACACCGGGGAGCTGTTTTTT. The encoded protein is CASSLNSPGNTGELFF.

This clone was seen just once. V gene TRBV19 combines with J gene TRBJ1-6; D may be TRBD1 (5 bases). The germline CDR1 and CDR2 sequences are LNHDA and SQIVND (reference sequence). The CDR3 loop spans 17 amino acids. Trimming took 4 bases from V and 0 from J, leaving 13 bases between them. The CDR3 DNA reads TGTGCCAGTAGTACCCAGACAGCGAGCTCCTATAATTCACCCCTCCACTTT. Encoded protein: CASSTQTASSYNSPLHF.

CDR3 amino acids: CASSAGTGLQEGYTF. Written as DNA, the CDR3 is TGTGCCAGCAGTGCCGGGACAGGGTTGCAGGAGGGCTACACCTTC. V and J are TRBV6-4 and TRBJ1-2; 9 bases agree with TRBD1. The CDR3 spans 15 residues. Germline CDR1 and CDR2: MRHNA and SNTAGT. The junction had 11 bases not matched to a gene; V was cut back by 4 bases and J by 8 bases.

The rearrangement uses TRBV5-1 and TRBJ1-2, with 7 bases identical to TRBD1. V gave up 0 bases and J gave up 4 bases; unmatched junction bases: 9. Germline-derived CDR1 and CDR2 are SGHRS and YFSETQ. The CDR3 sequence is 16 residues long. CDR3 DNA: TGCGCCAGCAGCTTGGGACAGGGCGCGGTCGGCTATGGCTACACCTTC. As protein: CASSLGQGAVGYGYTF. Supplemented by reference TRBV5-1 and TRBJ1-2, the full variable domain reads KAGVTQTPRYLIKTRGQQVTLSCSPISGHRSVSWYQQTPGQGLQFLFEYFSETQRNKGNFPGRFSGRQFSNSRSEMNVSTLELGDSALYLCASSLGQGAVGYGYTFGSGTRLTVV.

CDR3 bases: TGTGCCAGCTCACCCCGGGGTGACGGGGAGCTGTTTTTT. This codes for CASSPRGDGELFF. This chain joins TRBV18 and TRBJ2-2; weak D call: TRBD2 (5 bases). V was pared by 3 bases and J by 7 bases, with 9 bases between. The germline V gene has CDR1 KGHSH and CDR2 LQKENI. The CDR3 length is 13 residues.